This section outlines one T cell receptor (beta chain) sequence together with its context. Its antigen is undetermined. These data originate in a study of blood T cells in healthy people across ages. With a J-beta primer mix and a sample-barcoded 5' primer, a second PCR ran 7 to 11 cycles. TCRdb independently ran MiXCR on the 5' RACE reads; one entry per CDR3 protein. The table has 1.6 million or so distinct CDR3 sequences, roughly a third seen once. Broader study findings: Lack of knowledge of donor CMV status possibly confounded expanded clonotype changes. Both higher diversity and more naive CD4+ cells marked long-lived donors when set against aged donors.

The sequencing input was blood. This TCR derives from a woman between 25 and 40 years old in good health.

CDR3 bases: TGCAGTGCTAGAGGGGGACTCGGGACTAGCGGGAGGTTAGGTCAAGAGACCCAGTACTTC. It yields the protein CSARGGLGTSGRLGQETQYF. V and J are TRBV20-1 and TRBJ2-5, with 15 bases matching TRBD2. Per germline, CDR1 DFQATT and CDR2 SNEGSKA (reference sequence). The CDR3 contains 20 residues. Trimming took 1 base from V and 2 from J; bases not matched to a gene: 14.